These 16 T cell receptor beta chains originate from one sample sequenced in a study of blood T cell repertoires in COVID-19. Produced via immunoSEQ multiplex PCR; TCRdb's table is partial and in-frame only. There are some 170,000 clones in the sample; 70% to 80% occur only once, and roughly 8.3% lies in the top ten. What was sequenced was peripheral blood. The receptors derive from a man aged 55-75 years with acute or convalescent COVID-19.

This chain links TRBV29-1 with TRBJ2-1; D might be TRBD1 (5 bases). This CDR3 has 13 residues. V lost 4 bases and J 1 base, leaving 8 bases between the germline ends. The germline CDR1 and CDR2 sequences are SQVTM and ANQGSEA. Here the CDR3 DNA reads TGCAGCGTTGGGACAATTTCCTACAATGAGCAGTTCTTC. It encodes CSVGTISYNEQFF.

The rearrangement links TRBV19 to TRBJ1-6; perhaps TRBD1 as D (6 bases). Trimming shortened V by 6 bases and J by 7 bases, and 19 bases separated the two germline ends. Germline V gives CDR1 LNHDA, CDR2 SQIVND (reference sequence). CDR3 size: 16 residues. The CDR3 is CASSVGVTGTNSPLHF. CDR3 bases: TGTGCCAGTAGCGTGGGGGTTACAGGGACAAATTCACCCCTCCACTTT.

The chain couples TRBV5-4 to TRBJ2-1, with a possible D match to TRBD1 (6 bases). Germline CDR1 and CDR2: SGHNT and YYREEE (reference sequence). CDR3 size: 13 residues. Trimming cost V 4 bases and J 4 bases, with 9 bases left between them. CDR3 residues: CASSLDSYNEQFF. DNA for the CDR3: TGTGCCAGCAGCCTGGACAGTTACAATGAGCAGTTCTTC.

This chain connects TRBV5-4 to TRBJ1-5; D gene unclear. Germline CDR1 SGHNT, CDR2 YYREEE (reference sequence). Deletions cut 0 bases from V and 5 bases from J, with 6 bases between. CDR3 length equals 13 residues. CDR3 DNA: TGTGCCAGCAGCTTGGACGTAGATCAGCCCCAGCATTTT. It is translated as CASSLDVDQPQHF.

The CDR3 protein is CASSPPQGSRIAFF. DNA of the CDR3: TGTGCCAGCAGCCCACCACAGGGGTCGCGGATTGCTTTCTTT. The chain uses TRBV3-1 (or the pseudogene TRBV3-2) and TRBJ1-1; the match to TRBD1 covers 7 bases. Germline loops: CDR1 LGHDT, CDR2 YNNKEL (reference sequence). The CDR3 sequence is 14 residues long. V was clipped by 4 bases and J by 11 bases; unmatched bases: 13.

The V gene is TRBV5-1, the J gene TRBJ1-3; 7 positions match TRBD1. V lost 0 bases, J lost 2 bases, and 2 bases stayed unmatched. CDR1 SGHRS and CDR2 YFSETQ come from the germline V gene. The CDR3 spans 15 residues. CDR3: CASSLEGATGNTIYF. In nucleotides, the CDR3 is TGCGCCAGCAGCTTGGAGGGGGCGACTGGAAACACCATATATTTT.

This chain links TRBV11-2 with TRBJ2-5; weak D call: TRBD1 (6 bases). Germline V lookup: CDR1 SGHAT, CDR2 FQNNGV. V was pared by 5 bases and J by 2 bases, with 15 bases between. The CDR3 length is 15 residues. The CDR3 loop reads CASSVSLGTQETQYF. DNA for the CDR3: TGTGCCAGCAGCGTGAGCTTGGGGACACAAGAGACCCAGTACTTC.

The chain employs TRBV16 and TRBJ1-1; the D gene is possibly TRBD1 (6 bases). Trimming stripped 0 bases from V and 7 bases from J, with 18 bases between. Germline lookup yields CDR1 KGHSY and CDR2 FQNENV. This CDR3 spans 16 amino acids. The CDR3: CASSQSSSGVGGEAFF. CDR3 nucleotides: TGTGCCAGCAGCCAATCAAGTTCAGGGGTCGGCGGTGAAGCTTTCTTT.

V is TRBV29-1 and J is TRBJ2-7, with 7 nucleotides matching TRBD1. CDR1 and CDR2 from the germline V gene are SQVTM and ANQGSEA. V dropped 5 bases and J dropped 1; count of bases not matched to a gene: 11. The CDR3 spans 15 residues. CDR3 protein: CSVLPGRDSSYEQYF. The CDR3 DNA is TGCAGCGTTCTTCCGGGTCGGGACAGTTCCTACGAGCAGTACTTC.

For the CDR3, the DNA is TGCAGCGTTGGGACCGGGACAGGGCGAACCGGGGAGCTGTTTTTT. Translating gives CSVGTGTGRTGELFF. The chain employs TRBV29-1 and TRBJ2-2, with TRBD1 matching over 9 bases. Germline V CDR1 and CDR2: SQVTM, ANQGSEA. The CDR3 consists of 15 residues. V was pared by 4 bases and J by 5 bases, with 8 bases of the junction left unmatched.

The chain couples TRBV7-8 to TRBJ1-2; TRBD1 matches 7 bases. J was trimmed by 6 bases and V by 1 base; bases with no gene match: 5. The CDR3 contains 14 residues. Germline V lookup: CDR1 SGHVS, CDR2 FQNEAQ. In DNA, the CDR3 is TGTGCCAGCAGCTTAGTGAGGCAGGGGGATGGCTACACCTTC. Its translation: CASSLVRQGDGYTF.

The V and J genes are TRBV19 and TRBJ1-1; possibly TRBD1 for D (5 bases). This CDR3 contains 16 residues. Germline V gene sequence: CDR1 LNHDA, CDR2 SQIVND (reference sequence). V dropped 3 bases and J dropped 1 base, with 15 bases sitting between them. The CDR3 spells CASSMRRGGSNTEAFF. In DNA form, the CDR3 reads TGTGCCAGTAGTATGAGAAGGGGCGGTTCGAACACTGAAGCTTTCTTT.

The chain has TRBV5-1 and TRBJ1-1; 8 bases map to TRBD1. Germline trimming cut 3 bases from V and 2 bases from J; bases unmatched to any gene: 3. This CDR3 region has 14 residues. Per the germline V gene, CDR1 is SGHRS and CDR2 is YFSETQ. The CDR3 reads CASSSTGDNTEAFF. The DNA of the CDR3 is TGCGCCAGCAGCTCGACAGGGGATAACACTGAAGCTTTCTTT.

The genes are TRBV4-3 and TRBJ2-3; 13 nucleotides agree with TRBD2. Germline CDR1 reads LGHNA; CDR2 reads YSLEER. With V trimmed by 3 bases and J by 3 bases, 9 bases remained unmatched. This CDR3 contains 18 residues. The DNA for the CDR3 is TGCGCCAGCAGCCACCGACTAGCGGGGGGCCCCGGGACAGATACGCAGTATTTT. Residues: CASSHRLAGGPGTDTQYF.

The chain combines TRBV6-2 or TRBV6-3 with TRBJ1-2, with D perhaps TRBD1 (5 bases). The V gene lost 5 bases and the J gene lost 7 bases, with 11 bases spanning the gap. This CDR3 comprises 12 residues. From germline, CDR1 is MNHEY and CDR2 SVGEGT. DNA of the CDR3: TGTGCCAGCAGTCCCCAGACAGCTGGCTACACCTTC. Translated, it gives CASSPQTAGYTF.

The sample holds one count of this clone. The chain employs TRBV7-3 and TRBJ1-1, with TRBD1 as a possible D gene (6 bases). From germline, CDR1 is SGHTA and CDR2 FQGTGA. This CDR3 is 12 amino acids long. V gave up 8 bases and J gave up 3 bases, with 10 bases separating them. DNA for the CDR3: TGTGCCAGCCAGGGGATGGACACTGAAGCTTTCTTT. It translates to CASQGMDTEAFF.